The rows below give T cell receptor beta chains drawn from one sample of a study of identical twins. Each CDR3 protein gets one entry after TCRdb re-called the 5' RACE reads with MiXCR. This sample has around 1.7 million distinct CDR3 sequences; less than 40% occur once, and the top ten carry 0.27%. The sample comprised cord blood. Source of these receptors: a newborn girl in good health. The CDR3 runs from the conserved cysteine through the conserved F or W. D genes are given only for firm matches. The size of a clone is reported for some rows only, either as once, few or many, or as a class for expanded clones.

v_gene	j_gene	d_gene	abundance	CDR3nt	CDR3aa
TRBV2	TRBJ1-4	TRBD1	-	TGTGCCAGCAGCGTGACAGGGGCCAAAGAAGAACTGTTTTTT	CASSVTGAKEELFF
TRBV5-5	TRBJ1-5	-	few	TGTGCCAGCAGTCGCAACGGTGGACAGCCCCAGCATTTT	CASSRNGGQPQHF
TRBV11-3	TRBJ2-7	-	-	TGTGCCAGCAGCTTAGGGGGGACTGTCATGGTCGATGAGCAGTACTTC	CASSLGGTVMVDEQYF
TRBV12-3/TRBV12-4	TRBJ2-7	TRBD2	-	TGTGCCAGCACTATAGCGGGGATCTCCTACGAGCAGTACTTC	CASTIAGISYEQYF
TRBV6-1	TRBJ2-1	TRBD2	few	TGTGCCGGGGGAGCGGGAGGGCCCAACAATGAGCAGTTCTTC	CAGGAGGPNNEQFF
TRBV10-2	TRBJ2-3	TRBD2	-	TGCGCCGGCAGCCCCCTCCGTCTGCGGGAGAAAGAAGATACGCAGTATTTT	CAGSPLRLREKEDTQYF
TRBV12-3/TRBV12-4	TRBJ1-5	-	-	TGTGCCAGCAGTTTTTCGGGGGTGGGCAATCAGCCCCAGCATTTT	CASSFSGVGNQPQHF
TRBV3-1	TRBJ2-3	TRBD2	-	TGTGCCAGCAGCCAACACGGGACTAGCGGGAGTAAGGATACGCAGTATTTT	CASSQHGTSGSKDTQYF
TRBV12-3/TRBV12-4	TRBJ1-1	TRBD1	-	TGTGCCAGCAGTCTCACCGGGACAGGGTCTGGCACTGAAGCTTTCTTT	CASSLTGTGSGTEAFF
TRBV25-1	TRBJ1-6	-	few	TGTGCCAGCAGTGAATGGGCGGAACCCCTCCACTTT	CASSEWAEPLHF
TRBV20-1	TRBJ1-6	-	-	TGCAGTGCTCGTCGTCCCCAGCTGGGCTATAATTCACCCCTCCACTTT	CSARRPQLGYNSPLHF
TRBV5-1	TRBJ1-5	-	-	TGCGCCAGCAGCTTGGGGTGGGGACACAATCAGCCCCAGCATTTT	CASSLGWGHNQPQHF
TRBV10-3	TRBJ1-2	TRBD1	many	TGTGCCATCAGTGAAAGGACAGGGCAGACTGACTATGGCTACACCTTC	CAISERTGQTDYGYTF
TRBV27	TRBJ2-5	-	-	TGTGCCAGCAGTTTATTCCTGGCAGACTCCCAAGAGACCCAGTACTTC	CASSLFLADSQETQYF
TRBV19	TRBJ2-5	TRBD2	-	TGTGCCAGTAGTACCTGGACTAGAAAAGAGACCCAGTACTTC	CASSTWTRKETQYF
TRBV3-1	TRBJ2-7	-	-	TGTGCCAGCAGCCAAGAATGGGGGCGCGGGTACGAGCAGTACTTC	CASSQEWGRGYEQYF
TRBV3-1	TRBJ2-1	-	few	TGTGCCAGCAGCAACGATGTCGGGCATGAGCAGTTCTTC	CASSNDVGHEQFF
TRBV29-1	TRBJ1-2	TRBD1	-	TGCAGCGTCTGGAGCCCCGGGACAGGCTATGGCTACACCTTC	CSVWSPGTGYGYTF
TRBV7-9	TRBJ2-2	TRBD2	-	TGTGCCAGCAGCTCTCGACTAGCGGGGACCGGGGAGCTGTTTTTT	CASSSRLAGTGELFF
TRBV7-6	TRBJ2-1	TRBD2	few	TGTGCCAGCAGCTTAACTAGCGGGAGAGGGGTGTTCTTC	CASSLTSGRGVFF
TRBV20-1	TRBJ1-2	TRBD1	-	TGCAGTGCTAGGTCAGGGGGCCGGAGTGGCTACACCTTC	CSARSGGRSGYTF
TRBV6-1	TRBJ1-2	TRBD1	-	TGTGACAGCAGACAATACAGGGGCCCTGTTTATGGCTACACCTTC	CDSRQYRGPVYGYTF
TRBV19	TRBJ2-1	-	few	TGTGCCAGTAGTATCGTACTAGTCCCCTACAATGAGCAGTTCTTC	CASSIVLVPYNEQFF
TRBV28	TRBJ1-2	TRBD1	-	TGTGCCAGCAGTGATGGACAGGGCCCCTATGGCTACACCTTC	CASSDGQGPYGYTF